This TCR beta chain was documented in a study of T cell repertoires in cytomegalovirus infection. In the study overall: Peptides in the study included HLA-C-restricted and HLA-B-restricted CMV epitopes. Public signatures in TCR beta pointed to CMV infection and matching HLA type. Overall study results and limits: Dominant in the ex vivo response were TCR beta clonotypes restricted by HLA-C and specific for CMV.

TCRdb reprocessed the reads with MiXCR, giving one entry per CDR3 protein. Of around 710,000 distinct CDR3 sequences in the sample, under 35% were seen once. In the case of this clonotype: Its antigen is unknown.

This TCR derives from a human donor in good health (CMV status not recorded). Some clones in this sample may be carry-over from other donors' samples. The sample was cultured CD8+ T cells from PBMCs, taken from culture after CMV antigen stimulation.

Written as DNA, the CDR3 is TGTGCCAGCAGTTACTCCGGGGCCATTGAGCCCCAGCATTTT. Translation: CASSYSGAIEPQHF. The chain employs TRBV6-5 and TRBJ1-5, with a weak D call TRBD1 (5 bases). Trimming took 0 bases from V and 8 from J, leaving 11 bases between them. CDR1 is MNHEY and CDR2 is SVGAGI in the germline V gene. This CDR3 is 14 amino acids long.